This T cell receptor (beta chain) was obtained from a study of graft-versus-host responses after intestinal transplantation. Study-wide findings and caveats: Some GvH clones appeared in ileal mucosa or blood before recipient bone marrow. The study associated peak circulating GvH clone levels with early post-transplant HvG declines. Where graft-donor T cell macrochimerism was present, patients had high graft-versus-host to host-versus-graft clonal ratios in allografts.

In the case of this clone: As yet, its antigen is unknown.

Germline V CDR1 and CDR2: SNHLY, FYNNEI. This CDR3 is 19 amino acids long. The data were produced by immunoSEQ multiplex PCR, yet TCRdb's version contains in-frame clones alone and is incomplete. This table holds 99,000 or so clones, around 92% found once. This TCR was sampled from a human donor who was the organ donor for an intestinal transplant. This sequence joins TRBV2 and TRBJ2-5, with 8 bases fitting TRBD1. TRBJ2-7 matches the DNA end more closely, so the J call is doubtful. The source material was unstimulated CD8+ T cells sorted from spleen or lymph node cells, sampled before transplant. CDR3 in amino acids: CASSGLSDRGRLRSYEQYF. In DNA form, the CDR3 reads TGTGCCAGCAGTGGATTAAGCGACAGGGGACGCCTTAGAAGTTACGAGCAGTACTTC.